This is a list of T cell receptor beta chains from one sample in a study of T cells in Graves' hyperthyroidism and ophthalmopathy. TCRdb re-analysed the multiplex PCR reads in MiXCR, keeping a single row per CDR3 protein. The repertoire holds a few hundred thousand distinct CDR3 sequences, approximately 13% seen once, with 5.3% in the top ten. Sequencing was done on a sample of blood. Receptor source: a young woman with Graves' hyperthyroidism. The CDR3 runs from the conserved cysteine through the conserved F or W. The D gene is left open where the match is weak. Size is omitted from some rows. Given values are once, few, many or a class for expanded clones.

>TRBJ1-1|TRBV25-1|few|.
CASSDFELNTEAFF
TGTGCCAGCAGTGATTTCGAACTGAACACTGAAGCTTTCTTT
>TRBJ1-2|TRBV3-1|.|TRBD1
CAGSMGLAGQRLINYGYTF
TGTGCCGGCAGCATGGGCTTGGCGGGACAGCGACTAATTAACTATGGCTACACCTTC
>TRBJ2-5|TRBV2|.|TRBD2
CASSEMPSGRTQYF
TGTGCCAGCAGTGAAATGCCTAGCGGGAGGACCCAGTACTTC
>TRBJ1-2|TRBV5-1|few|.
CASSTEGYGYTF
TGCGCCAGCAGCACGGAGGGCTATGGCTACACCTTC
>TRBJ2-1|TRBV7-9|many|TRBD1
CASSTHRDRPYNEQFF
TGTGCCAGCAGCACTCACCGGGACAGGCCCTACAATGAGCAGTTCTTC
>TRBJ2-5|TRBV20-1|many|.
CSANRGPKPTQETQYF
TGCAGTGCCAATCGGGGCCCAAAACCAACTCAAGAGACCCAGTACTTC
>TRBJ2-3|TRBV7-9|few|.
CASSSGPEEDTQYF
TGTGCCAGCAGTTCAGGCCCAGAGGAGGATACGCAGTATTTT
>TRBJ2-1|TRBV6-1|many|TRBD2
CASSRRLAGNNEQFF
TGTGCCAGCAGTAGGAGACTAGCGGGTAACAATGAGCAGTTCTTC
>TRBJ2-1|TRBV7-9|.|TRBD2
CASSLDSLAGREQFF
TGTGCCAGCAGCTTAGATAGCCTAGCGGGAAGGGAGCAGTTCTTC
>TRBJ2-5|TRBV28|many|.
CASSFSGQETQYF
TGTGCCAGCAGTTTCAGCGGCCAAGAGACCCAGTACTTC
>TRBJ2-3|TRBV11-2|many|.
CASSSAPGESTDTQYF
TGTGCCAGCAGCTCAGCCCCAGGGGAGAGCACAGATACGCAGTATTTT
>TRBJ1-1|TRBV25-1|.|.
CASSETGVTEAFF
TGTGCCAGCAGTGAGACTGGAGTCACTGAAGCTTTCTTT
>TRBJ2-5|TRBV11-3|many|.
CASSPTPVSQETQYF
TGTGCCAGCAGCCCCACCCCGGTCTCTCAAGAGACCCAGTACTTC
>TRBJ2-5|TRBV12-3/TRBV12-4|.|TRBD2
CASSLGLAGTNQETQYF
TGTGCCAGCAGTTTAGGGCTAGCGGGAACGAACCAAGAGACCCAGTACTTC
>TRBJ2-3|TRBV6-4|many|TRBD1
CASSDGTAHTDTQYF
TGTGCCAGCAGTGACGGGACAGCACACACAGATACGCAGTATTTT
>TRBJ1-1|TRBV29-1|many|.
CSVAVAAVNTEAFF
TGCAGCGTTGCCGTCGCAGCCGTAAACACTGAAGCTTTCTTT
>TRBJ2-6|TRBV20-1|few|TRBD1
CSAYDRGPAGANVLTF
TGCAGTGCTTACGACAGGGGGCCGGCTGGGGCCAACGTCCTGACTTTC
>TRBJ2-7|TRBV28|.|TRBD1
CASSFWAGTGGYEQYF
TGTGCCAGCAGTTTTTGGGCAGGGACAGGGGGATACGAGCAGTACTTC
>TRBJ1-1|TRBV11-2|many|.
CASSLLQGIEAFF
TGTGCCAGCAGCCTGCTTCAGGGGATTGAAGCTTTCTTT
>TRBJ2-7|TRBV12-3/TRBV12-4|many|TRBD1
CASSLAAGGPYEQYF
TGTGCCAGCAGTTTAGCGGCAGGGGGCCCTTACGAGCAGTACTTC
>TRBJ2-1|TRBV27|.|TRBD2
CASSPAGVAGTPYNEQFF
TGTGCCAGCAGTCCCGCCGGGGTAGCGGGGACTCCGTACAATGAGCAGTTCTTC
>TRBJ2-6|TRBV28|many|.
CASSLLTGANVLTF
TGTGCCAGCAGTTTACTAACTGGGGCCAACGTCCTGACTTTC
>TRBJ2-2|TRBV7-3|.|.
CASSRTDNTGELFF
TGTGCCAGCAGCCGGACAGATAACACCGGGGAGCTGTTTTTT
>TRBJ2-7|TRBV5-1|many|TRBD2
CASSEPGLAGDYEQYF
TGCGCCAGCAGCGAACCGGGACTAGCGGGAGACTACGAGCAGTACTTC
>TRBJ2-1|TRBV11-2|many|.
CASSLGFGDNYNEQFF
TGTGCCAGCAGCTTAGGCTTTGGAGACAACTACAATGAGCAGTTCTTC
>TRBJ1-1|TRBV7-2|.|TRBD1
CASQQGANTEAFF
TGTGCCAGCCAACAGGGGGCGAACACTGAAGCTTTCTTT
>TRBJ2-1|TRBV7-2|.|TRBD2
CASSSKGLAGVLNEQFF
TGTGCCAGCAGCTCCAAAGGACTAGCGGGAGTTCTCAATGAGCAGTTCTTC
>TRBJ1-4|TRBV5-1|few|TRBD1
CASSLGTGATNEKLFF
TGCGCCAGCAGCCTCGGGACAGGGGCAACTAATGAAAAACTGTTTTTT
>TRBJ2-1|TRBV12-5|many|.
CASGLSVSSYNEQFF
TGTGCTAGTGGTTTAAGTGTAAGCTCCTACAATGAGCAGTTCTTC
>TRBJ1-1|TRBV19|.|TRBD1
CASSTGGRNTEAFF
TGTGCCAGTAGTACAGGGGGCAGGAACACTGAAGCTTTCTTT
>TRBJ1-5|TRBV12-3/TRBV12-4|few|.
CASSLVEGNQPQHF
TGTGCCAGCAGTTTGGTGGAGGGCAATCAGCCCCAGCATTTT
>TRBJ1-4|TRBV28|.|TRBD1
CASTTGTGGNEKLFF
TGTGCCAGCACGACGGGAACAGGGGGGAATGAAAAACTGTTTTTT
>TRBJ1-4|TRBV27|.|.
CASSRQLATNEKLFF
TGTGCCAGCAGTCGACAGCTTGCAACTAATGAAAAACTGTTTTTT
>TRBJ2-5|TRBV20-1|few|TRBD2
CSARDPRVAGVQETQYF
TGCAGTGCTAGAGATCCCCGGGTAGCGGGAGTTCAAGAGACCCAGTACTTC
>TRBJ1-1|TRBV3-1|many|.
CASSQSDMNTEAFF
TGTGCCAGCAGCCAATCGGACATGAACACTGAAGCTTTCTTT
>TRBJ2-5|TRBV12-3/TRBV12-4|many|.
CASRTEAETQYF
TGTGCCAGCAGAACCGAAGCGGAGACCCAGTACTTC
>TRBJ2-1|TRBV27|.|TRBD2
CASSTGTRLFF
TGTGCCAGCAGCACCGGGACTAGGCTTTTCTTC
>TRBJ2-7|TRBV5-1|many|TRBD1
CASSRAPGQVTYEQYF
TGCGCCAGCAGCCGGGCCCCGGGACAGGTCACCTACGAGCAGTACTTC
>TRBJ1-2|TRBV28|many|.
CASSPAGPRVGYTF
TGTGCCAGCAGTCCAGCGGGACCACGAGTGGGCTACACCTTC
>TRBJ2-7|TRBV29-1|many|.
CSVGQATYYEQYF
TGCAGCGTTGGACAGGCCACTTACTACGAGCAGTACTTC
>TRBJ2-7|TRBV5-1|.|.
CASSALDGYYEQYF
TGCGCCAGCAGCGCCCTGGACGGATACTACGAGCAGTACTTC
>TRBJ2-5|TRBV10-3|.|TRBD2
CAISASGTSGQETQYF
TGTGCCATCAGTGCCTCCGGGACTAGCGGACAAGAGACCCAGTACTTC
>TRBJ1-4|TRBV18|many|.
CASSPGTVAEKLFF
TGTGCCAGCTCCCCAGGGACGGTAGCGGAAAAACTGTTTTTT
>TRBJ2-5|TRBV11-2|few|TRBD1
CASSARDRGEIRHF
TGTGCCAGCAGCGCGCGGGACAGGGGGGAGATTCGCCACTTC
>TRBJ2-1|TRBV29-1|.|TRBD2
CSVAGLANNEQFF
TGCAGCGTTGCTGGACTAGCGAACAATGAGCAGTTCTTC
>TRBJ2-3|TRBV5-1|many|.
CASSFALEGGTDTQYF
TGCGCCAGCAGCTTTGCGCTAGAGGGAGGCACAGATACGCAGTATTTT
>TRBJ1-2|TRBV12-3/TRBV12-4|few|.
CASSLSLGDGRGGYTF
TGTGCCAGCAGTTTATCGTTGGGGGACGGCCGAGGGGGCTACACCTTC
>TRBJ1-1|TRBV19|few|TRBD1
CASSMIEGAEAFF
TGTGCCAGTAGTATGATAGAGGGGGCGGAAGCTTTCTTT
>TRBJ2-7|TRBV9|.|.
CASSVGPRSYEQYF
TGTGCCAGCAGCGTGGGGCCACGATCCTACGAGCAGTACTTC
>TRBJ2-7|TRBV28|.|.
CASSLERDGEQYF
TGTGCCAGCAGTTTAGAACGGGACGGCGAGCAGTACTTC
>TRBJ2-2|TRBV20-1|few|.
CSAMYGDTGELFF
TGCAGTGCTATGTACGGGGACACCGGGGAGCTGTTTTTT
>TRBJ2-3|TRBV2|many|.
CASTTLDGTDTQYF
TGTGCCAGCACCACGTTAGACGGCACAGATACGCAGTATTTT
>TRBJ2-7|TRBV7-9|.|TRBD2
CASRIGTSVHEQYF
TGTGCCAGCAGGATCGGGACTAGCGTCCACGAGCAGTACTTC
>TRBJ1-2|TRBV10-3|few|.
CAISDEAIYGYTF
TGTGCCATCAGTGATGAGGCTATCTATGGCTACACCTTC
>TRBJ2-2|TRBV12-3/TRBV12-4|many|TRBD2
CASSGVAGDTGELFF
TGTGCCAGCAGCGGGGTAGCGGGAGACACCGGGGAGCTGTTTTTT